The rows below give T cell receptor beta chains drawn from one sample of a study of T cell repertoires in cytomegalovirus infection. Each CDR3 protein gets one entry after TCRdb re-called the reads with MiXCR. The data contain around 450,000 distinct CDR3 sequences, approximately 11% of them singletons. Sequenced input: PBMCs. These receptor sequences come from a human donor in good health (CMV status not recorded). Some clones in this sample may be carry-over from other donors' samples. Both conserved end residues are part of each CDR3. The D gene is left open where the match is weak. The size field is filled for only some rows; it gives once, few, many or a size class.

>many|TRBJ2-5|TRBV11-2|NA
TGTGCCAGCAGCTTACGGTCTAGTGGGACGGAGACCCAGTACTTC
CASSLRSSGTETQYF
>many|TRBJ1-1|TRBV7-8|NA
TGTGCCAGCAGCTTAGCTCCAGGGGTGAACACTGAAGCTTTCTTT
CASSLAPGVNTEAFF
>many|TRBJ1-2|TRBV19|NA
TGTGCCAGTAGTGACGGGACGGAGATCTATGGCTACACCTTC
CASSDGTEIYGYTF
>many|TRBJ1-4|TRBV6-5|NA
TGTGCCAGCAGGGGACCGGGAAGTGGAAAACTGTTTTTT
CASRGPGSGKLFF
>many|TRBJ2-7|TRBV28|NA
TGTGCCAGCAGTCGGACAGATATTTACGAGCAGTACTTC
CASSRTDIYEQYF
>NA|TRBJ2-7|TRBV5-1|TRBD2
TGCGCCAGCAGCTTGGAGACCGGGACTAGCGGGAACGAGCAGTACTTC
CASSLETGTSGNEQYF
>NA|TRBJ2-3|TRBV5-1|NA
TGCGCCAGCAGCTTTATGTCTGGTGATACGCAGTATTTT
CASSFMSGDTQYF
>many|TRBJ2-7|TRBV29-1|NA
TGCAGCGTTGCTGGGGACTTTTACGAGCAGTACTTC
CSVAGDFYEQYF
>NA|TRBJ1-5|TRBV18|NA
TGTGCCAGCTCACCACCACAGAATAGCAATCAGCCCCAGCATTTT
CASSPPQNSNQPQHF
>many|TRBJ1-1|TRBV7-9|NA
TGTGCCAGCAGCATCAGGGAGGGGAACACTGAAGCTTTCTTT
CASSIREGNTEAFF
>many|TRBJ2-5|TRBV2|NA
TGTGCCAGCAGTGATCGGGTGAGAGAGACCCAGTACTTC
CASSDRVRETQYF
>NA|TRBJ2-2|TRBV18|TRBD1
TGTGCCAGCTCCCCTCCGAACCGGGACAGGGGAACCGGGGAGCTGTTTTTT
CASSPPNRDRGTGELFF
>NA|TRBJ2-5|TRBV6-2/TRBV6-3|TRBD2
TGTGCCAGCAGTTACCTAGCGGGAGGGCCCCAAGAGACTCAGTACTTC
CASSYLAGGPQETQYF
>NA|TRBJ2-3|TRBV6-2/TRBV6-3|NA
TGTGCCAGCAGTTACTCTGGGCAGGGCGGAGATACGCAGTATTTT
CASSYSGQGGDTQYF
>NA|TRBJ1-2|TRBV25-1|NA
TGTGCCAGCCGAGGACAGTATGGCTACACCTTC
CASRGQYGYTF
>once|TRBJ1-2|TRBV12-3/TRBV12-4|NA
TGTGCCAGCAGTTTAGCGCAAACAGCCTATGGCTACACCTTC
CASSLAQTAYGYTF
>few|TRBJ2-3|TRBV5-4|TRBD2
TGTGCCAGCAGCCGAAAGCGGGGGGGGTACACAGATACGCAGTATTTT
CASSRKRGGYTDTQYF
>many|TRBJ2-7|TRBV7-9|TRBD1
TGTGCCAGCAGCTTAACAGGACAGGGACGCTCCTACGAGCAGTACTTC
CASSLTGQGRSYEQYF
>many|TRBJ1-4|TRBV6-6|NA
TGTGCCAGCAGTGAGCCGATAACTAATGAAAAACTGTTTTTT
CASSEPITNEKLFF
>NA|TRBJ1-4|TRBV2|NA
TGTGCCAGCAGTTCGAGGGTTACTAATGAAAAACTGTTTTTT
CASSSRVTNEKLFF
>many|TRBJ1-4|TRBV6-5|NA
TGTGCCAGCAGTTACGGGGGGTTCGGGAAACTGTTTTTT
CASSYGGFGKLFF
>NA|TRBJ1-1|TRBV20-1|NA
TGCAGTGCTCAGGGGTTGGGCACTGAAGCTTTCTTT
CSAQGLGTEAFF
>many|TRBJ1-1|TRBV11-2|NA
TGTGCCAGCAGCTTAGCCTCGGTTTCCACCCAGACGCCTGAAGCTTTCTTT
CASSLASVSTQTPEAFF
>many|TRBJ2-2|TRBV7-2|TRBD2
TGTGCCAGCAGCGGGGGGGGGGGACGGAACACCGGGGAGCTGTTTTTT
CASSGGGGRNTGELFF
>many|TRBJ1-4|TRBV7-9|NA
TGTGCCAGCAGCTTCTCGGGACGGTCTAATGAAAAACTGTTTTTT
CASSFSGRSNEKLFF
>NA|TRBJ2-5|TRBV5-1|NA
TGCGCCAGCAGGACCGCCGGGAGCGGAAACGCTGAGACCCAGTACTTC
CASRTAGSGNAETQYF
>many|TRBJ2-7|TRBV6-5|NA
TGTGCCAGCAGTTACCACCTCTGGGGCGAGCAGTACTTC
CASSYHLWGEQYF
>few|TRBJ2-5|TRBV12-5|NA
TGTGCTAGTGGTTTAGCACTCGAGACCCAGTACTTC
CASGLALETQYF
>many|TRBJ2-1|TRBV6-5|TRBD2
TGTGCCAGCCAAAGGGGTTCTAGCGGGGGGGCCTTGCAGTTCTTC
CASQRGSSGGALQFF
>few|TRBJ2-7|TRBV5-1|NA
TGCGCCAGCAGCCCCCGAGGGGTCCCCTACGAGCAGTACTTC
CASSPRGVPYEQYF
>many|TRBJ1-2|TRBV7-8|NA
TGTGCCAGCAGCTTAGACACCAACTATGGCTACACCTTC
CASSLDTNYGYTF
>many|TRBJ1-2|TRBV7-2|NA
TGTGCCAGCAGCCCCGAAGGGGGGCCTGGCTACACCTTC
CASSPEGGPGYTF
>once|TRBJ2-1|TRBV30|NA
TGTGCCTGGGGAGAGTACAATGAGCAGTTCTTC
CAWGEYNEQFF